This TCR beta chain is from a study of blood T cell repertoires in COVID-19. Germline lookup yields CDR1 SGDLS and CDR2 YYNGEE. This CDR3 has 12 residues. The V end lost 4 bases, the J end lost 9 bases, and 11 bases lay between the germline ends. Sequenced by immunoSEQ multiplex PCR; TCRdb stores in-frame clones only, minus some. The sample lists about 74,000 clones, around 86% occurring once. The clonotype comes from a woman of 80 years or more with active or convalescent COVID-19. The chain has TRBV9 and TRBJ2-1; the D gene is possibly TRBD2 (5 bases). The sample consisted of peripheral blood. In DNA, the CDR3 is TGTGCCAGCAGCTCTAGAGGAGGTGAGCAGTTCTTC. Translation gives CASSSRGGEQFF.